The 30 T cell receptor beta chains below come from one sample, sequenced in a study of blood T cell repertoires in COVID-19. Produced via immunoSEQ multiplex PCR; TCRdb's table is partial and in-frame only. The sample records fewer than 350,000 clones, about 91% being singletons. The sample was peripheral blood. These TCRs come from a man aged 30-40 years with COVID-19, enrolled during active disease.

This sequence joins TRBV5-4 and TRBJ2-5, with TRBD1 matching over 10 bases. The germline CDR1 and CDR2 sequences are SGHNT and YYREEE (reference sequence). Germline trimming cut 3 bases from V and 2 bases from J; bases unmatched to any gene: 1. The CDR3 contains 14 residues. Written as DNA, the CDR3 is TGTGCCAGCAGCTGGGACAGGGGTCAAGAGACCCAGTACTTC. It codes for CASSWDRGQETQYF.

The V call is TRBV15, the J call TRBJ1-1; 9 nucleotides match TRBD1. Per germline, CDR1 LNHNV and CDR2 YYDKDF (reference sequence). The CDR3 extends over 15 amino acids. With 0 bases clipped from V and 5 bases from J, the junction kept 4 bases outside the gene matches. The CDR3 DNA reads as TGTGCCACCAGCAGAGATTTCGGGACAGGGACTGAAGCTTTCTTT. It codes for CATSRDFGTGTEAFF.

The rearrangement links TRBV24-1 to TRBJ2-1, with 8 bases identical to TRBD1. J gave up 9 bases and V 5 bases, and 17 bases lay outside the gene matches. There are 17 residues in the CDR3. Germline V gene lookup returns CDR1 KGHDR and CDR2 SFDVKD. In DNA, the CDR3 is TGTGCCACCAGTGCCTGGCCCGGACAGGGAGGCGTAGGTGAGCAGTTCTTC. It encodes CATSAWPGQGGVGEQFF.

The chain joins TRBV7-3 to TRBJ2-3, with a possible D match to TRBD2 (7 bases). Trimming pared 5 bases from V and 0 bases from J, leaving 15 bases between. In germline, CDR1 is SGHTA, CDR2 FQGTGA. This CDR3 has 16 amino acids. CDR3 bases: TGTGCCAGCAGCACTAGGGGGGGATCTAGCACAGATACGCAGTATTTT. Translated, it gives CASSTRGGSSTDTQYF.

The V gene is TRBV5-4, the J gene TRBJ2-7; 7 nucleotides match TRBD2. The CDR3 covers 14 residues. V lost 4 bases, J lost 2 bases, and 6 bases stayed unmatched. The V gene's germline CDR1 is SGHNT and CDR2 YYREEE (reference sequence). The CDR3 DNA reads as TGTGCCAGCAGCCACAGCGGGACTCCCTACGAGCAGTACTTC. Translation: CASSHSGTPYEQYF. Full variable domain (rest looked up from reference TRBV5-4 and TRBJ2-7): ETGVTQSPTHLIKTRGQQVTLRCSSQSGHNTVSWYQQALGQGPQFIFQYYREEENGRGNFPPRFSGLQFPNYSSELNVNALELDDSALYLCASSHSGTPYEQYFGPGTRLTVT.

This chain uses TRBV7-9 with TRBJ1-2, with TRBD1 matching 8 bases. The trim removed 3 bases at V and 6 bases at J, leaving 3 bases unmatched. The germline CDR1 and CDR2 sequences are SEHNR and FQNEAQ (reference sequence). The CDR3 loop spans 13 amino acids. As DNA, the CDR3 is TGTGCCAGCAGCTTCCCAGGGGGCGATGGCTACACCTTC. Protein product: CASSFPGGDGYTF.

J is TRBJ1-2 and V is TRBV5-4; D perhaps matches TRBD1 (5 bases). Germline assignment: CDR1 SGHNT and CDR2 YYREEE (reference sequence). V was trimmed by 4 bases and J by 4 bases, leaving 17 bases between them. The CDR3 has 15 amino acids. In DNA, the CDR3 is TGTGCCAGCAGCCCCAGCGTGGAGGGGCCCTATGGCTACACCTTC. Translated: CASSPSVEGPYGYTF. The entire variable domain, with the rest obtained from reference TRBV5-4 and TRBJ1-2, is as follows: ETGVTQSPTHLIKTRGQQVTLRCSSQSGHNTVSWYQQALGQGPQFIFQYYREEENGRGNFPPRFSGLQFPNYSSELNVNALELDDSALYLCASSPSVEGPYGYTFGSGTRLTVV.

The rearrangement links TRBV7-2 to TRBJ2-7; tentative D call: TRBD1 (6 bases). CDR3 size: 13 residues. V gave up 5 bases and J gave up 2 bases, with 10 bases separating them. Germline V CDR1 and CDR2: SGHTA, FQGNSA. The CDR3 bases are TGTGCCAGCAGCAGCCGGACAGCCTACGAGCAGTACTTC. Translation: CASSSRTAYEQYF.

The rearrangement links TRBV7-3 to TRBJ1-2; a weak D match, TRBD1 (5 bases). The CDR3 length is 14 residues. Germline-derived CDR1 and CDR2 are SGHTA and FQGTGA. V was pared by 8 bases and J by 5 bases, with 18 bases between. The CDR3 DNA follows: TGTGCCAGCTCAACCGGGCAGGCAGGGTATGGCTACACCTTC. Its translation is CASSTGQAGYGYTF.

CDR3 in DNA: TGTGCCAGCAGCCTCAGGACTAGCGGGAGTAGCAATGAGCAGTTCTTC. Residues: CASSLRTSGSSNEQFF. The chain links TRBV3-1 (or the pseudogene TRBV3-2) to TRBJ2-1; 13 bases line up with TRBD2. The V gene's germline CDR1 is LGHDT and CDR2 YNNKEL (reference sequence). This CDR3 contains 16 residues. Unmatched junction bases numbered 6, after V lost 4 bases and J lost 6 bases.

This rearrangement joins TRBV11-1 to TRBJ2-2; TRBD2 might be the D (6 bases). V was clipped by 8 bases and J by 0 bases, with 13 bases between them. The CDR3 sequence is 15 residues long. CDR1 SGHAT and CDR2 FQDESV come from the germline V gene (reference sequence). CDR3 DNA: TGTGCCAGCCCCGGGGAGGCAGCGAACACCGGGGAGCTGTTTTTT. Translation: CASPGEAANTGELFF. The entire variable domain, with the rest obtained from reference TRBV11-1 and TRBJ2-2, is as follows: EAEVAQSPRYKITEKSQAVAFWCDPISGHATLYWYRQILGQGPELLVQFQDESVVDDSQLPKDRFSAERLKGVDSTLKIQPAELGDSAMYLCASPGEAANTGELFFGEGSRLTVL.

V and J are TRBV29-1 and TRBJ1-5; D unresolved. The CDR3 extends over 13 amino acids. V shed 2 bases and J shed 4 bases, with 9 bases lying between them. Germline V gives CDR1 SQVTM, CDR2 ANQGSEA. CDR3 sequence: CSVEFGRNQPQHF. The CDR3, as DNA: TGCAGCGTTGAATTTGGGAGAAATCAGCCCCAGCATTTT.

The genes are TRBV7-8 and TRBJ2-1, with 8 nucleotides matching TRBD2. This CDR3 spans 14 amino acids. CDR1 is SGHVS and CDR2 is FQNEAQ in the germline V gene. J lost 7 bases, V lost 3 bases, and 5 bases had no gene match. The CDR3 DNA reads TGTGCCAGCAGCTTCGTGCAGCGGGGGAATGAGCAGTTCTTC. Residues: CASSFVQRGNEQFF.

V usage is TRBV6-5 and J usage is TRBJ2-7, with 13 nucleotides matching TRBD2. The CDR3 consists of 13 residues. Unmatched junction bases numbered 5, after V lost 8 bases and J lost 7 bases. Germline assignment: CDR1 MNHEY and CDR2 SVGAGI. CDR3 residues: CASWTSGRREQYF. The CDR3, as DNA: TGTGCCAGCTGGACTAGCGGGAGAAGGGAGCAGTACTTC.

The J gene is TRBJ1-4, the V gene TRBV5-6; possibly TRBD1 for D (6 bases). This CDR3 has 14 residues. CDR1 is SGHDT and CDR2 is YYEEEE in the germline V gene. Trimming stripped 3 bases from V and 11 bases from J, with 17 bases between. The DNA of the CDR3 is TGTGCCAGCAGCTACGACCTCAGGGGAGAGAAACTGTTTTTT. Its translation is CASSYDLRGEKLFF.

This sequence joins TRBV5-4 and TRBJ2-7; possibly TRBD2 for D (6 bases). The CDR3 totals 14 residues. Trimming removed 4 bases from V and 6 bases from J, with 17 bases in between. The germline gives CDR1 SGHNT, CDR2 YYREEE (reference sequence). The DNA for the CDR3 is TGTGCCAGCAGCGCGGGCGGGACCGGTGGCGAGCAGTACTTC. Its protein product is CASSAGGTGGEQYF. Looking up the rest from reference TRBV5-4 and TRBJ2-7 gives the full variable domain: ETGVTQSPTHLIKTRGQQVTLRCSSQSGHNTVSWYQQALGQGPQFIFQYYREEENGRGNFPPRFSGLQFPNYSSELNVNALELDDSALYLCASSAGGTGGEQYFGPGTRLTVT.

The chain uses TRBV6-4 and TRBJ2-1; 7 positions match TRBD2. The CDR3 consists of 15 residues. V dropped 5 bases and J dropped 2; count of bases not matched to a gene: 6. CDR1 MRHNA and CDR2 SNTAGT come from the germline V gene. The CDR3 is CASSLLANAYNEQFF. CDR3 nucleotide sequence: TGTGCCAGCAGTTTACTAGCGAATGCCTACAATGAGCAGTTCTTC.

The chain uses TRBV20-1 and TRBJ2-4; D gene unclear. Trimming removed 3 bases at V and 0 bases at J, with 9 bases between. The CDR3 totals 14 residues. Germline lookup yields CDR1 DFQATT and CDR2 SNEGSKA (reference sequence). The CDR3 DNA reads TGCAGTGCTAGTCCTACGGGAGCCAAAAACATTCAGTACTTC. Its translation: CSASPTGAKNIQYF.

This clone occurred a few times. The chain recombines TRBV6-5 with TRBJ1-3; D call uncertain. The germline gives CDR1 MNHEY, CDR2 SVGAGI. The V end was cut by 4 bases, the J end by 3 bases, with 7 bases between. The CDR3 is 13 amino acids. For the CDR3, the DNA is TGTGCCAGCAGTTCCGGGGATGGAAACACCATATATTTT. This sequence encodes CASSSGDGNTIYF.

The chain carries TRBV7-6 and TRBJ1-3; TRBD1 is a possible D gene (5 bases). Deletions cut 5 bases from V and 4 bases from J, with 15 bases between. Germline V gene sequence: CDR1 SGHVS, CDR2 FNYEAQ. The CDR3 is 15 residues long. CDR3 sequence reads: CASSGPEGRGNTIYF. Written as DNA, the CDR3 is TGTGCCAGCAGCGGCCCCGAGGGGAGGGGAAACACCATATATTTT.

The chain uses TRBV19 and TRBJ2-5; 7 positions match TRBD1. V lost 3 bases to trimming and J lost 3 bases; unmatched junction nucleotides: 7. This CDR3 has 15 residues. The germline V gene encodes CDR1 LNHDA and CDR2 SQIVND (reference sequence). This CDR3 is CASSMGQSYKETQYF. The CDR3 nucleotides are TGTGCCAGTAGTATGGGACAGTCTTACAAAGAGACCCAGTACTTC.

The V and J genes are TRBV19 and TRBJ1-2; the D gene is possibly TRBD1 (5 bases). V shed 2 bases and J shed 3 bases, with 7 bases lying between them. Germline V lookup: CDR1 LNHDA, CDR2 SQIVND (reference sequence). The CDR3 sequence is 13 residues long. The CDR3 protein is CASSIMTDYGYTF. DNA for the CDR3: TGTGCCAGTAGTATAATGACAGACTATGGCTACACCTTC.

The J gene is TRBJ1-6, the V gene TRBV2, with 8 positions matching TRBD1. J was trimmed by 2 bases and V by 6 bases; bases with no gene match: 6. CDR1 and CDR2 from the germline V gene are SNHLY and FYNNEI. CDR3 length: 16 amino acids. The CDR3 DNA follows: TGTGCCAGCAGGGCCGGACAGGGTGCCTATAATTCACCCCTCCACTTT. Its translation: CASRAGQGAYNSPLHF.

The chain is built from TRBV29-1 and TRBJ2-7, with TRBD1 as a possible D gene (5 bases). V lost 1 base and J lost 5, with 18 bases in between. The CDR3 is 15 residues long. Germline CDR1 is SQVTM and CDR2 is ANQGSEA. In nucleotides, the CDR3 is TGCAGCGTTGAAGCTCCGGGCAGGGTTTTTGACGAGCAGTACTTC. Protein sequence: CSVEAPGRVFDEQYF.

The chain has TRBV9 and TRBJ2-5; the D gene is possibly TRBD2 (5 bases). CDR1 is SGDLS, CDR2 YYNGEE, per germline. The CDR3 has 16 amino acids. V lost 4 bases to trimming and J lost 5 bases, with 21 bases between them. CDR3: CASSQTTGIPGETQYF. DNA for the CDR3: TGTGCCAGCAGCCAAACAACGGGGATTCCCGGGGAGACCCAGTACTTC.

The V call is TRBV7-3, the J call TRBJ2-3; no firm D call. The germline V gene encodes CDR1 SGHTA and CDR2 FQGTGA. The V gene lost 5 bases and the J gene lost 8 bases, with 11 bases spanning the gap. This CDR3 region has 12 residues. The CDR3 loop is CASSPQTGTQYF. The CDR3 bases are TGTGCCAGCAGCCCGCAGACGGGTACGCAGTATTTT.

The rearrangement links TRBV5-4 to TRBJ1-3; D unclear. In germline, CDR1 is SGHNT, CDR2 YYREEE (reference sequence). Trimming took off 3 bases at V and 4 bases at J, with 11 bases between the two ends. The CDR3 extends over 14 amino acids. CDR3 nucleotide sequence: TGTGCCAGCAGCTCGCCCCGGGTGGGAAACACCATATATTTT. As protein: CASSSPRVGNTIYF.

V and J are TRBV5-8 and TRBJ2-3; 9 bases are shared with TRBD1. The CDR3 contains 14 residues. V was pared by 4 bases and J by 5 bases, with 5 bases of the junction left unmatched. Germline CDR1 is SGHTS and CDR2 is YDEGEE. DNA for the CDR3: TGTGCCAGCAGCATCGGACAGGGGAGAGATACGCAGTATTTT. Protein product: CASSIGQGRDTQYF.

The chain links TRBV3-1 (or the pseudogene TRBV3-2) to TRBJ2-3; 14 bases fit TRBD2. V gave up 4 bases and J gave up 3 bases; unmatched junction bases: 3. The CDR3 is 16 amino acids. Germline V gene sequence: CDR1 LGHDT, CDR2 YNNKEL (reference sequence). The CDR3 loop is CASSPTSGGGTDTQYF. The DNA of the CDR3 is TGTGCCAGCAGCCCGACTAGCGGGGGGGGAACAGATACGCAGTATTTT.

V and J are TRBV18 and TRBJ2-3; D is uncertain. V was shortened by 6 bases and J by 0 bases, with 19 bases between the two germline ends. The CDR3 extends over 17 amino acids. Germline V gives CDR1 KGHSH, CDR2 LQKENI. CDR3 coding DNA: TGTGCCAGCTCTGTAGCAGTAATGAGCCCTAGCACAGATACGCAGTATTTT. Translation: CASSVAVMSPSTDTQYF.